These 25 T cell receptor beta chains came from one sample sequenced in a study of radiotherapy plus CTLA-4 blockade in lung cancer. Assay used: immunoSEQ multiplex PCR; TCRdb lists only in-frame clones, some missing. The sample shows around 90,000 clones, approximately 82% of them seen only once. Specimen: peripheral blood, collected from a patient treated with radiotherapy plus ipilimumab. Source of these receptors: a human donor with non-small cell lung cancer that progressed on radiotherapy plus ipilimumab.

This chain links TRBV10-3 with TRBJ1-3; 9 bases align to TRBD1. Trimming took 0 bases from V and 0 from J; bases not matched to a gene: 12. Looked up from germline, CDR1 is ENHRY and CDR2 is SYGVKD. This CDR3 has 20 amino acids. DNA for the CDR3: TGTGCCATCAGTGAGTCTGCTTGGGCTGAGACAGGGGGCTCTGGAAACACCATATATTTT. It specifies CAISESAWAETGGSGNTIYF.

V usage is TRBV6-6 and J usage is TRBJ2-2; 16 bases are shared with TRBD2. The CDR3 totals 16 residues. Germline V gives CDR1 MNHNY, CDR2 SVGAGI (reference sequence). V was pared by 11 bases and J by 5 bases, with 8 bases of the junction left unmatched. The CDR3 reads CASGLAGGPGTGELFF. The CDR3 nucleotides are TGTGCCTCGGGACTAGCGGGGGGGCCCGGAACCGGGGAGCTGTTTTTT.

The chain carries TRBV7-6 and TRBJ2-3, with D possibly TRBD2 on 6 matching bases. The CDR3 sequence is 14 residues long. From germline, CDR1 is SGHVS and CDR2 FNYEAQ. V lost 5 bases and J 2 bases, leaving 11 bases between the germline ends. Here the CDR3 DNA reads TGTGCCAGCAGCCCGAGCGGGCCCACAGATACGCAGTATTTT. Translation gives CASSPSGPTDTQYF.

This rearrangement joins TRBV28 to TRBJ1-1; TRBD1 matches at 8 bases. With 10 bases clipped from V and 1 base from J, the junction kept 8 bases outside the gene matches. Germline lookup yields CDR1 MDHEN and CDR2 SYDVKM. The CDR3 runs to 14 residues. The CDR3 nucleotides are TGTGCCATCCGACAGGGGCAGTGGAACACTGAAGCTTTCTTT. Amino acids: CAIRQGQWNTEAFF. Combining the CDR3 with reference TRBV28 and TRBJ1-1 gives the whole variable domain DVKVTQSSRYLVKRTGEKVFLECVQDMDHENMFWYRQDPGLGLRLIYFSYDVKMKEKGDIPEGYSVSREKKERFSLILESASTNQTSMYLCAIRQGQWNTEAFFGQGTRLTVV.

This clone showed up just a few times. The V and J genes are TRBV28 and TRBJ2-3, with D tentatively TRBD2 (5 bases). Germline V lookup: CDR1 MDHEN, CDR2 SYDVKM. CDR3 length: 15 residues. V lost 1 base and J lost 0, with 8 bases in between. CDR3 DNA sequence: TGTGCCAGCAGTTTATTTCCGGGAAGCACAGATACGCAGTATTTT. It specifies CASSLFPGSTDTQYF.

The rearrangement uses TRBV4-3 and TRBJ2-7, with 11 bases aligning to TRBD2. V was clipped by 1 base and J by 2 bases; unmatched bases: 1. CDR3 length equals 15 residues. Looked up from germline, CDR1 is LGHNA and CDR2 is YSLEER. The CDR3 loop is CASSQASGRTYEQYF. The CDR3 DNA reads TGCGCCAGCAGCCAAGCTAGCGGGAGGACCTACGAGCAGTACTTC.

V usage is TRBV19 and J usage is TRBJ1-3; D is undetermined. In germline, CDR1 is LNHDA, CDR2 SQIVND (reference sequence). This CDR3 comprises 15 residues. The V and J ends lost 3 bases and 4 bases respectively, with 13 bases between them. As DNA, the CDR3 is TGTGCCAGTAGTATTGCTATCTGGCGGGGAAACACCATATATTTT. Translation gives CASSIAIWRGNTIYF.

The chain has TRBV7-2 and TRBJ1-5; 7 bases match TRBD1. The CDR3 sequence is 14 residues long. CDR1 is SGHTA and CDR2 is FQGNSA in the germline V gene. With 0 bases clipped from V and 6 bases from J, the junction kept 2 bases outside the gene matches. CDR3 sequence reads: CASSLADRFQPQHF. CDR3 DNA: TGTGCCAGCAGCTTAGCGGACAGGTTTCAGCCCCAGCATTTT.

The chain joins TRBV19 to TRBJ1-2; D gene uncertain. V was shortened by 4 bases and J by 7 bases, with 16 bases between the two germline ends. This CDR3 is built from 14 residues. CDR1 is LNHDA and CDR2 is SQIVND in the germline V gene (reference sequence). The CDR3 nucleotides are TGTGCCAGTAGTAGCTCCTCTTCAGTCGGTGGCTACACCTTC. This encodes CASSSSSSVGGYTF.

The V call is TRBV12-1, the J call TRBJ1-2; TRBD1 was called by the table and not checked on the DNA. TRBV12-1 is annotated as a pseudogene. The CDR3 runs 15 residues. CDR3 sequence: CASSTWDRGRGGYTF. CDR3 sequence (DNA): TGTGCCAGCAGTACTTGGGACAGGGGGCGAGGTGGCTACACCTTC.

The chain carries TRBV5-4 and TRBJ2-7; 9 bases are shared with TRBD2. V lost 2 bases to trimming and J lost 0 bases; unmatched junction nucleotides: 3. This CDR3 comprises 15 residues. The germline V gene has CDR1 SGHNT and CDR2 YYREEE (reference sequence). The CDR3 protein is CASSFGGGASYEQYF. As DNA, the CDR3 is TGTGCCAGCAGCTTTGGCGGGGGGGCCTCCTACGAGCAGTACTTC.

The V gene is TRBV20-1, the J gene TRBJ2-5, with TRBD2 as a possible D gene (7 bases). The V and J ends lost 5 bases and 7 bases respectively, with 11 bases between them. The germline gives CDR1 DFQATT, CDR2 SNEGSKA (reference sequence). The CDR3 runs to 11 residues. CDR3 DNA sequence: TGCAGTGCTGGGGGGGCCGGGACCCAGTACTTC. Protein product: CSAGGAGTQYF.

This clone was seen more than once but under ten times. The V and J genes are TRBV7-2 and TRBJ2-7; no clear D gene. This CDR3 has 14 amino acids. Germline loops: CDR1 SGHTA, CDR2 FQGNSA. V lost 1 base and J lost 2, with 9 bases in between. In DNA form, the CDR3 reads TGTGCCAGCAGCTTAGGTATCTCAGCCTACGAGCAGTACTTC. Translated: CASSLGISAYEQYF.

The chain is built from TRBV7-2 and TRBJ2-7; possibly TRBD2 for D (5 bases). The CDR3 loop spans 15 amino acids. V dropped 5 bases and J dropped 0 bases, with 14 bases sitting between them. The V gene's germline CDR1 is SGHTA and CDR2 FQGNSA. In DNA, the CDR3 is TGTGCCAGCAGCCCAAGCGGCCCTAGCTCCTACGAGCAGTACTTC. Translation: CASSPSGPSSYEQYF.

The rearrangement links TRBV9 to TRBJ2-7, with 8 positions matching TRBD1. This CDR3 is built from 14 residues. Trimming removed 1 base from V and 5 bases from J; junction bases left unmatched: 5. Germline-derived CDR1 and CDR2 are SGDLS and YYNGEE. CDR3 nucleotide sequence: TGTGCCAGCAGCGTACAGGACAGGGACCACGAGCAGTACTTC. Translated, it gives CASSVQDRDHEQYF.

The V call is TRBV6-1, the J call TRBJ1-2; 8 bases align to TRBD1. With 4 bases clipped from V and 4 bases from J, the junction kept 5 bases outside the gene matches. The CDR3 spans 14 residues. In germline, CDR1 is MNHNS, CDR2 SASEGT. The CDR3, as DNA: TGTGCCAGCAGTGGGACAGGGATCTTCTATGGCTACACCTTC. Translating it yields CASSGTGIFYGYTF.

The chain uses TRBV5-1 and TRBJ1-1; D may be TRBD1 (5 bases). Germline CDR1 SGHRS, CDR2 YFSETQ. V lost 1 base to trimming and J lost 4 bases, with 11 bases between them. The CDR3 runs to 14 residues. Here the CDR3 reads CASSLSGGSTEAFF. DNA of the CDR3: TGCGCCAGCAGCTTGTCTGGGGGGAGCACTGAAGCTTTCTTT.

This chain links TRBV5-1 with TRBJ2-3, with TRBD2 matching 10 bases. Germline trimming cut 6 bases from V and 0 bases from J; bases unmatched to any gene: 7. Germline CDR1 and CDR2: SGHRS and YFSETQ. The CDR3 has 16 amino acids. The CDR3 region is CASKEGLAYSTDTQYF. In DNA, the CDR3 is TGCGCCAGCAAAGAGGGACTAGCGTATAGCACAGATACGCAGTATTTT.

CDR3 amino acids: CASSYFRGPGELFF. For the CDR3, the DNA is TGTGCCAGCAGTTACTTCAGGGGACCCGGGGAGCTGTTTTTT. The chain employs TRBV6-5 and TRBJ2-2, with D perhaps TRBD1 (6 bases). V lost 1 base and J lost 6, with 9 bases in between. Germline V CDR1 and CDR2: MNHEY, SVGAGI. The CDR3 has 14 residues.

This chain links TRBV18 with TRBJ1-1; tentatively, D is TRBD1 (5 bases). Germline-derived CDR1 and CDR2 are KGHSH and LQKENI. Trimming stripped 3 bases from V and 0 bases from J, with 8 bases between. CDR3 length equals 14 residues. This CDR3 reads CASSPGHLNTEAFF. The CDR3 coding sequence is TGTGCCAGCTCACCCGGACATTTGAACACTGAAGCTTTCTTT.

CDR3 in DNA: TGTGCCAGTAGGCGACGGGAGGATGGCTACACCTTC. It is translated as CASRRREDGYTF. The V gene is TRBV19, the J gene TRBJ1-2; D is ambiguous. Trimming removed 6 bases at V and 6 bases at J, with 11 bases between. CDR3 length: 12 residues. Germline CDR1 LNHDA, CDR2 SQIVND (reference sequence).

The chain uses TRBV28 and TRBJ1-2; no firm D call. The CDR3 length is 12 residues. Trimming cost V 8 bases and J 1 base, with 8 bases left between them. Germline values: CDR1 MDHEN, CDR2 SYDVKM. DNA for the CDR3: TGTGCCAGCGGCGGAGTTAACTATGGCTACACCTTC. This sequence encodes CASGGVNYGYTF.

The chain couples TRBV6-6 to TRBJ1-2, with 7 bases lining up with TRBD1. The ends lost 8 bases at V and 4 bases at J; junction bases unmatched: 13. Germline V gene lookup returns CDR1 MNHNY and CDR2 SVGAGI (reference sequence). The CDR3 has 15 amino acids. Here the CDR3 DNA reads TGTGCCAGCGGGGCCGGGACAGCTAAGACCTATGGCTACACCTTC. Protein product: CASGAGTAKTYGYTF.

The chain is built from TRBV28 and TRBJ2-7; TRBD2 matches 10 bases. The CDR3 length is 15 residues. V shed 1 base and J 6 bases; nucleotides not matched to a gene: 6. Germline CDR1 and CDR2: MDHEN and SYDVKM. The CDR3 DNA is TGTGCCAGCAGTTTATCAAGCGGGGGGGCCAGCGAGCAGTACTTC. Amino acids: CASSLSSGGASEQYF.

The chain has TRBV28 and TRBJ2-7; possibly TRBD1 or TRBD2 for D (6 bases each). This CDR3 spans 15 amino acids. Germline CDR1 is MDHEN and CDR2 is SYDVKM. Trimming cost V 5 bases and J 9 bases, with 23 bases left between them. CDR3 loop: CASSPYSRTVGGQYF. CDR3 DNA: TGTGCCAGCAGTCCCTACTCGCGGACAGTGGGAGGGCAGTACTTC.